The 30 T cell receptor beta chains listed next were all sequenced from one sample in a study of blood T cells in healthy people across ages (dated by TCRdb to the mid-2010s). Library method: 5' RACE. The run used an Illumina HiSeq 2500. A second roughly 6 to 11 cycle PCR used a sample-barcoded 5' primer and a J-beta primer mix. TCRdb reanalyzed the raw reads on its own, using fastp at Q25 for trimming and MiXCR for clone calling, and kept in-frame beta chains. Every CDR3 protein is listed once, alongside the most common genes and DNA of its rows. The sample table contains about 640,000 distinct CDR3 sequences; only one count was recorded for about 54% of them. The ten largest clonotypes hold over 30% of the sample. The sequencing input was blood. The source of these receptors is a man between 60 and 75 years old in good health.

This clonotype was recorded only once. The CDR3 DNA is TGTGCCAGCAGCTTGTCCGGACAGGGGGCGATTGTGAACTATGGCTACACCTTC. Translated, it gives CASSLSGQGAIVNYGYTF. V is TRBV7-9 and J is TRBJ1-2; 11 nucleotides match TRBD1. V lost 3 bases and J lost 2; bases outside the gene matches: 11. The CDR3 is 18 residues long. The germline CDR1 and CDR2 sequences are SEHNR and FQNEAQ (reference sequence).

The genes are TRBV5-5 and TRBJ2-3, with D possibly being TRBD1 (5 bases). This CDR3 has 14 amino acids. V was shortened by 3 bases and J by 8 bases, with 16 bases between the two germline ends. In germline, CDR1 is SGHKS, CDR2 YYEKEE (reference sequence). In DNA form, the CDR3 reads TGTGCCAGCAGCTCCGGGCAGGGTTGGGGTACGCAGTATTTT. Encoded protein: CASSSGQGWGTQYF.

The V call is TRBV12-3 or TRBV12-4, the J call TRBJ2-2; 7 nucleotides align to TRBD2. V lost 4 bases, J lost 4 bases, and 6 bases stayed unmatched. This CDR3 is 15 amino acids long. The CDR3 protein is CASSSDAGVTGELFF. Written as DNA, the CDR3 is TGTGCCAGCAGTTCAGACGCGGGGGTCACCGGGGAGCTGTTTTTT.

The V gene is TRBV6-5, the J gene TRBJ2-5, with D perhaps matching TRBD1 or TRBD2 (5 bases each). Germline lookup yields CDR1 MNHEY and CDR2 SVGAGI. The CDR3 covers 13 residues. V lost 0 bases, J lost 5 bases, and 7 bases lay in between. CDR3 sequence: CASSYSWGETQYF. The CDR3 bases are TGTGCCAGCAGTTACTCCTGGGGGGAGACCCAGTACTTC.

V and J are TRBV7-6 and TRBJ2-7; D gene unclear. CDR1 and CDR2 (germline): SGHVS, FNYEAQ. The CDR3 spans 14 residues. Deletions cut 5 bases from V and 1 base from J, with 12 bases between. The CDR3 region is CASSPSTLSYEQYF. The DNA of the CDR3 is TGTGCCAGCAGCCCCTCGACACTGTCCTACGAGCAGTACTTC.

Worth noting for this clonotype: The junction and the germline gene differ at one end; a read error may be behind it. CDR3 sequence: CASNQDWRGRETQYF. DNA of the CDR3: TGTGCCAGCAACCAAGATTGGAGAGGGCGCGAGACCCAGTACTTC. The chain links TRBV3-1 to TRBJ2-5, with D tentatively TRBD2 (5 bases). The CDR3 runs to 15 residues. Germline CDR1 reads LGHDT; CDR2 reads YNNKEL (reference sequence).

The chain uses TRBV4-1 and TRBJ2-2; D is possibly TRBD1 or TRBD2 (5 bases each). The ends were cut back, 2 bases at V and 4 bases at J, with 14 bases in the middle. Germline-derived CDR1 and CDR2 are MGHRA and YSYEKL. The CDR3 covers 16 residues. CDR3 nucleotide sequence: TGCGCCAGCAGCCAAACCGGAACCGGGGCCACCGGGGAGCTGTTTTTT. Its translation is CASSQTGTGATGELFF.

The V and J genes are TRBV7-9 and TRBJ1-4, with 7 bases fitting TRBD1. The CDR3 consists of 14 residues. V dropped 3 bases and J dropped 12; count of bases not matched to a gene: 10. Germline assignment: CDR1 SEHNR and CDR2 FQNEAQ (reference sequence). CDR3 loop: CASSFGTAGEELFF. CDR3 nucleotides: TGTGCCAGCAGCTTCGGGACAGCAGGAGAAGAACTGTTTTTT.

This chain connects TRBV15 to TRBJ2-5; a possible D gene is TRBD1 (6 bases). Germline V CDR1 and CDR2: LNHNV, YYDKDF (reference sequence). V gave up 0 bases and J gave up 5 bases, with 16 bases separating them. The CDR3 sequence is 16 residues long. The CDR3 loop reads CATSRDRGTGYETQYF. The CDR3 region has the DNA TGTGCCACCAGCAGAGATCGCGGAACAGGGTATGAGACCCAGTACTTC.

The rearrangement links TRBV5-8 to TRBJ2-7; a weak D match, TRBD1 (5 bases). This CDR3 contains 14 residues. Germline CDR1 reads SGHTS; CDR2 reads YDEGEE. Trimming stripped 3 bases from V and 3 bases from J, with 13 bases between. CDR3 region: CASSSSDRHYEQYF. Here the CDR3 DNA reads TGTGCCAGCAGCTCCAGCGACAGACACTACGAGCAGTACTTC.

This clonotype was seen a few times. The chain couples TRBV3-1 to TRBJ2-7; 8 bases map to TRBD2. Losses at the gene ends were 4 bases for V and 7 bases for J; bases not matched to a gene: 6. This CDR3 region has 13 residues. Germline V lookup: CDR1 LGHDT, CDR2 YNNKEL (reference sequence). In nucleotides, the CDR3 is TGTGCCAGCAGCCTTGGGACTAGTAGGGAGCAGTACTTC. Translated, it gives CASSLGTSREQYF.

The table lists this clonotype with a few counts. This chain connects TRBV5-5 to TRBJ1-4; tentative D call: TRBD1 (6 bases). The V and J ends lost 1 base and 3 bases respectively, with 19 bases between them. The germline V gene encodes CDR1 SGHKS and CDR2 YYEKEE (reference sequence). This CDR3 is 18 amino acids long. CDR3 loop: CASSLTGARLRANEKLFF. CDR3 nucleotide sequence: TGTGCCAGCAGCTTGACGGGGGCCAGGCTTCGGGCTAATGAAAAACTGTTTTTT.

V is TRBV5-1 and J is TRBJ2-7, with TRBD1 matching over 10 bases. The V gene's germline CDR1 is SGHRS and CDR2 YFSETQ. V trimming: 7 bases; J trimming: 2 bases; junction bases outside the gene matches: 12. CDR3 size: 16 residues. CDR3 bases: TGCGCCAGCTTCACTTCCCCGGGACAGGGGACCTACGAGCAGTACTTC. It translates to CASFTSPGQGTYEQYF.

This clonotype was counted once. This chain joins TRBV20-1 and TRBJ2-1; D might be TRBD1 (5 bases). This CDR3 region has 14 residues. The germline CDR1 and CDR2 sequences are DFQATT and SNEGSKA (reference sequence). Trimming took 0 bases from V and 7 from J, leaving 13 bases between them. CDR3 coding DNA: TGCAGTGCTAGAGACAGGGCGGTTAGAAATGAGCAGTTCTTC. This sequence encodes CSARDRAVRNEQFF.

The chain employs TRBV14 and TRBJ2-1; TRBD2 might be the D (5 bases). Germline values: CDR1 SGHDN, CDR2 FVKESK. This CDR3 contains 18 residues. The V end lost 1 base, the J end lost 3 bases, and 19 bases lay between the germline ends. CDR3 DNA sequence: TGTGCCAGCAGCCAAGGTCGGAGGACGGGGTCAGTCTACAATGAGCAGTTCTTC. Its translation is CASSQGRRTGSVYNEQFF. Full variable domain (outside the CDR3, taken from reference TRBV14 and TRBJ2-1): EAGVTQFPSHSVIEKGQTVTLRCDPISGHDNLYWYRRVMGKEIKFLLHFVKESKQDESGMPNNRFLAERTGGTYSTLKVQPAELEDSGVYFCASSQGRRTGSVYNEQFFGPGTRLTVL.

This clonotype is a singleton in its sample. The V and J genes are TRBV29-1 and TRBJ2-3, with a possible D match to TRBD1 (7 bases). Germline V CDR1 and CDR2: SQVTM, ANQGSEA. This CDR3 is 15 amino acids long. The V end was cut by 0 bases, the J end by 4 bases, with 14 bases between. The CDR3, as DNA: TGCAGCGTTGAAGATCCCCAGGGGGGCGCAGATACGCAGTATTTT. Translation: CSVEDPQGGADTQYF.

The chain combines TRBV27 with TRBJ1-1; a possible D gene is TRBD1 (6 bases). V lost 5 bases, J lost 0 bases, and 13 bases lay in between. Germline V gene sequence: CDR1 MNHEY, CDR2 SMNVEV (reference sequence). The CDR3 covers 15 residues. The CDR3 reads CASSVTGTLNTEAFF. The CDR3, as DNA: TGTGCCAGCAGTGTGACCGGGACATTGAACACTGAAGCTTTCTTT.

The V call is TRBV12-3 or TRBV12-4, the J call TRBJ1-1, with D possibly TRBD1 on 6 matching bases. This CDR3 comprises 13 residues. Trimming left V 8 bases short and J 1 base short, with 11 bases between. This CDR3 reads CASLRGGNTEAFF. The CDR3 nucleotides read TGTGCCAGCCTTAGGGGGGGGAACACTGAAGCTTTCTTT.

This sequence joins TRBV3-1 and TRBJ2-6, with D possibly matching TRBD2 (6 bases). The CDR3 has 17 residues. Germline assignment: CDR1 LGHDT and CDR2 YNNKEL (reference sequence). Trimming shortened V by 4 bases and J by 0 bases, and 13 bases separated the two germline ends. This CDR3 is CASSPTGTVSGANVLTF. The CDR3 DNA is TGTGCCAGCAGCCCGACCGGGACTGTCTCTGGGGCCAACGTCCTGACTTTC.

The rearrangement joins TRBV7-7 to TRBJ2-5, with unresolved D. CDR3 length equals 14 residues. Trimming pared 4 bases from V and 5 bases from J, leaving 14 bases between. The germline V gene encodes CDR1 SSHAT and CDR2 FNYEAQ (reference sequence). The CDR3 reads CASSSRGFAETQYF. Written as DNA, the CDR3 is TGTGCCAGCAGCTCCCGTGGTTTTGCGGAGACCCAGTACTTC.

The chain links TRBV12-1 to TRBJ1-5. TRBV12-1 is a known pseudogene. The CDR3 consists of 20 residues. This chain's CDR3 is CASSPSGEGAGICSNQPQHF. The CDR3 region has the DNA TGTGCCAGCAGCCCTTCCGGAGAGGGCGCGGGGATCTGTAGCAATCAGCCCCAGCATTTT.

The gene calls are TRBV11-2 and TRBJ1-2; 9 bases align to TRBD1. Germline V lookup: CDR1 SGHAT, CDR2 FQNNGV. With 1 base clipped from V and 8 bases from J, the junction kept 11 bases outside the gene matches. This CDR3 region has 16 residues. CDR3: CASSLVMGQGERGYTF. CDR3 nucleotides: TGTGCCAGCAGCTTAGTGATGGGACAGGGAGAGAGGGGCTACACCTTC.

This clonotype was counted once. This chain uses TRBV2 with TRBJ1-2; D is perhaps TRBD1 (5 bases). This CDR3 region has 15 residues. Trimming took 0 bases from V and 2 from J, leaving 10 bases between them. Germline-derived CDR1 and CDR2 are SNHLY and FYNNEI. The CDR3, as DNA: TGTGCCAGCAGTGAAGCTGGGGGATGGAACTATGGCTACACCTTC. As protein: CASSEAGGWNYGYTF.

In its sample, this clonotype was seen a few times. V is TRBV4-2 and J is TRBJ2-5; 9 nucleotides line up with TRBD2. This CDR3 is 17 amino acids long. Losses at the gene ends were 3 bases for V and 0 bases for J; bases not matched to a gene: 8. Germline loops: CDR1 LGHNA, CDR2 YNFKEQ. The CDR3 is CASSQSLTSGNQETQYF. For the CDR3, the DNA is TGTGCCAGCAGCCAGTCCCTGACTAGCGGCAACCAAGAGACCCAGTACTTC.

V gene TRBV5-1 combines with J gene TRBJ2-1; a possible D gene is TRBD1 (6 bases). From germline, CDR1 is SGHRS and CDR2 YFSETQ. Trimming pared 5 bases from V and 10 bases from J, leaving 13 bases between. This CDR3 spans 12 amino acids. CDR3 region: CASSRGSEEQFF. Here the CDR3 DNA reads TGCGCCAGCAGTAGGGGGTCCGAAGAGCAGTTCTTC.

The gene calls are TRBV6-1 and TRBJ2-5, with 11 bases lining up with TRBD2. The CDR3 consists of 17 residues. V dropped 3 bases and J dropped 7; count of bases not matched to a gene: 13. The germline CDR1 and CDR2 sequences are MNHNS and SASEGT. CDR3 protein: CASSDLTSGASVGTQYF. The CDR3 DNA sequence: TGTGCCAGCAGTGACTTGACTAGCGGGGCCTCTGTCGGGACCCAGTACTTC.

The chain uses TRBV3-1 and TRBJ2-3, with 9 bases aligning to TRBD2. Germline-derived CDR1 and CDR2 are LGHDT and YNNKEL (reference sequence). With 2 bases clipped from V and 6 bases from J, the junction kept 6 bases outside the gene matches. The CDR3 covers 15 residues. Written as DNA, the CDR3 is TGTGCCAGCAGCCAAATGGGACTAGCATCTGATACGCAGTATTTT. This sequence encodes CASSQMGLASDTQYF.

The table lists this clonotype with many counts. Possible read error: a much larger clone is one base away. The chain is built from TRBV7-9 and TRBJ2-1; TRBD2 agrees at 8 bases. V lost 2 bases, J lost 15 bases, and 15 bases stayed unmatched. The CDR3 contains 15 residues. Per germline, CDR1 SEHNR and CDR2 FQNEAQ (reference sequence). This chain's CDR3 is CASSLWGGGPQSWFF. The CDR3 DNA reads TGTGCCAGCAGCTTATGGGGCGGGGGGCCACAATCCTGGTTCTTC.

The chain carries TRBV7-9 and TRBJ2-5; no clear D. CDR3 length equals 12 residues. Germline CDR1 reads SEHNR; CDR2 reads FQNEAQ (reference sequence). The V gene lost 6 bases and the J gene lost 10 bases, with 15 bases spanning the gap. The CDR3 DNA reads TGTGCCAGCAGGAAAACGTCGGGCGACCAGTACTTC. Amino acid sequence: CASRKTSGDQYF.

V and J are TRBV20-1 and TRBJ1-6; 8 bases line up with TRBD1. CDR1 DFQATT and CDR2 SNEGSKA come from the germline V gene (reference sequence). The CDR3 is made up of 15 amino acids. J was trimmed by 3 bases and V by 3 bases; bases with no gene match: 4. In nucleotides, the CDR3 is TGCAGTGCTAGGGGGACAGGCCTCTATAATTCACCCCTCCACTTT. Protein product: CSARGTGLYNSPLHF.